Reported below is one TCR beta chain. Antigen unknown. This record belongs to a study of PD-1 blockade in mismatch repair-deficient tumors. Whole-study context: Enrolled about 2012-2016, patients had progressing, pretreated mismatch repair-deficient cancers of approximately 13 types.

Sequencing used immunoSEQ multiplex PCR; TCRdb keeps in-frame clones, though not all of them. The data contain over 100,000 clones, about 83% of them singletons. This CDR3 region has 16 residues. The V segment lost 3 bases and the J segment 4 bases; nucleotides outside the gene matches: 5. CDR1 is SGHRS, CDR2 YFSETQ, per germline. All patients were mismatch repair deficient, assessed by either PCR or immunohistochemistry. The TCR-sequenced patients were a few responders to pembrolizumab. Points from the study as a whole: Tumor-resident clones, often undetectable pretreatment in blood, expanded then contracted after pembrolizumab.

The receptor was derived from an adult with mismatch repair-deficient cancer. V usage is TRBV5-1 and J usage is TRBJ2-3; 13 positions agree with TRBD2. The sample was peripheral blood, taken roughly 13 months after starting pembrolizumab. CDR3 in amino acids: CASSSLLAGGSDTQYF. In DNA form, the CDR3 reads TGCGCCAGCAGCTCCTTACTAGCGGGAGGGTCAGATACGCAGTATTTT.